This paragraph covers one T cell receptor (beta chain) sequence. Its specificity is not known. These data belong to a study of response to subunit inactivated influenza vaccine. Study conclusions and caveats: Seasonal influenza vaccination, on each occasion, was suggested by the authors to recruit few new T cells.

TCRdb redid the calling of the RT-PCR reads with MiXCR, one entry per CDR3 protein. The table records a few hundred thousand distinct CDR3 sequences, about a fifth of them present only once. This CDR3 comprises 17 residues. V was cut by 1 base and J by 2 bases, with 14 bases left in between. Germline V gene lookup returns CDR1 SNHLY and CDR2 FYNNEI. This clonotype was sampled from a man between 50 and 69 years old who received an inactivated influenza vaccine. The chain has TRBV2 and TRBJ2-2; D unresolved. The source was PBMCs from blood, collected about 20 months after vaccination. The chain's CDR3 is CASSEGPEWINTGELFF. DNA for the CDR3: TGTGCCAGCAGTGAAGGTCCTGAGTGGATAAACACCGGGGAGCTGTTTTTT.